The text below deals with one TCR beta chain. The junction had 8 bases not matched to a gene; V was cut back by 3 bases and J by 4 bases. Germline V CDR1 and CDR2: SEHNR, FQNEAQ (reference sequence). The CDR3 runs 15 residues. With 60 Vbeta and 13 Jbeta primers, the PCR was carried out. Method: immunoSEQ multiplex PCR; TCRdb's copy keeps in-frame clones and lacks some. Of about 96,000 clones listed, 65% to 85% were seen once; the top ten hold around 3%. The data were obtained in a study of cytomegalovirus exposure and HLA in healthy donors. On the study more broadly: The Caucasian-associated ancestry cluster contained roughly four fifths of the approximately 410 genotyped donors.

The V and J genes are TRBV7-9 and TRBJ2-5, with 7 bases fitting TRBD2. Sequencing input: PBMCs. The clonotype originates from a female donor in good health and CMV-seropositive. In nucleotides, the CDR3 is TGTGCCAGCAGCTTTGGCAGGGAGGGAGTAGAGACCCAGTACTTC. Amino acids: CASSFGREGVETQYF.